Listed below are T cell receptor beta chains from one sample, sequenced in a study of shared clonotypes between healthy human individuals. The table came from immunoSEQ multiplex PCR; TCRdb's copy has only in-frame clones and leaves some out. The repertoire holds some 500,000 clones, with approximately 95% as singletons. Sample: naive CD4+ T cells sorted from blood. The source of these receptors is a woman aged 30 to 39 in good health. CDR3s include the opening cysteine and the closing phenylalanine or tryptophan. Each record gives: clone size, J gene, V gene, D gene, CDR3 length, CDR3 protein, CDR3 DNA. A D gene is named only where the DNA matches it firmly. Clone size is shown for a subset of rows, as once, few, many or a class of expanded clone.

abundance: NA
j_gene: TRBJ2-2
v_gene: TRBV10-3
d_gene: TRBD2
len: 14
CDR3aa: CAISVASGSGELFF
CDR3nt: TGTGCCATCAGTGTCGCTAGCGGGAGCGGGGAGCTGTTTTTT

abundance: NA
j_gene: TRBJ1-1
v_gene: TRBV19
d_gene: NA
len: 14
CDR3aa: CASSIPGLNTEAFF
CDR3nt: TGTGCCAGTAGTATTCCAGGACTGAACACTGAAGCTTTCTTT

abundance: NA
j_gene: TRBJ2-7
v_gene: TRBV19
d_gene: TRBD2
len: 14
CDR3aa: CATFSGRPSYEQYF
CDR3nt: TGTGCCACCTTTAGCGGGAGGCCCTCCTACGAGCAGTACTTC

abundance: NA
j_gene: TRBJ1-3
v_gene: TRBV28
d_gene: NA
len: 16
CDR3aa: CASSPPGQGRGNTIYF
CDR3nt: TGTGCCAGCAGCCCTCCGGGTCAAGGGCGTGGAAACACCATATATTTT

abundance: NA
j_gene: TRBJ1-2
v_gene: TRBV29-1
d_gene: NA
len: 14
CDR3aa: CSATTGGRSYGYTF
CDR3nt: TGCAGCGCCACAACGGGGGGGCGAAGCTATGGCTACACCTTC

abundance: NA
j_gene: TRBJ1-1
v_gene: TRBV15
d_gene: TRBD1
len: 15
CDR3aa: CATSIQQGADTEAFF
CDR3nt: TGTGCCACCAGCATACAACAGGGGGCAGACACTGAAGCTTTCTTT

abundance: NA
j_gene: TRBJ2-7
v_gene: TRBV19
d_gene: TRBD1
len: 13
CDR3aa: CASATGTGYEQYF
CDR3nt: TGTGCCAGCGCAACCGGGACAGGTTACGAACAGTACTTC

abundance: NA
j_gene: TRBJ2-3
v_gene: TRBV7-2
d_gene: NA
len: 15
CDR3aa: CASSLNGGATDTQYF
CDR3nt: TGTGCCAGCAGCTTAAACGGAGGGGCCACAGATACGCAGTATTTT

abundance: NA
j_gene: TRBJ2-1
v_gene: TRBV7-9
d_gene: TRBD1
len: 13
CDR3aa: CASSTGGYNEQFF
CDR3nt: TGTGCCAGCAGCACAGGGGGGTATAATGAGCAGTTCTTC

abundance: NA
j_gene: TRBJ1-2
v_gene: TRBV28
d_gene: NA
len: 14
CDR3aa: CASSAYRVNYGYTF
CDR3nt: TGTGCCAGCAGTGCCTACAGGGTTAACTATGGCTACACCTTC

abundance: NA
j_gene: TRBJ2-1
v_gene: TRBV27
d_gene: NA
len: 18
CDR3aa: CASAKGGIGPPYSNEQFF
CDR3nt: TGTGCCAGTGCCAAGGGCGGGATAGGACCTCCTTATTCCAATGAGCAGTTCTTC

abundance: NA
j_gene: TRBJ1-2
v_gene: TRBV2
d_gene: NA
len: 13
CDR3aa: CASSPNPNGGYTF
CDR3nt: TGTGCCAGCAGTCCCAACCCCAACGGAGGCTACACCTTC

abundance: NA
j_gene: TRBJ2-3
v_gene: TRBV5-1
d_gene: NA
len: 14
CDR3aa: CASSLPGNTDTQYF
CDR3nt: TGCGCCAGCAGCTTACCAGGGAACACAGATACGCAGTATTTT

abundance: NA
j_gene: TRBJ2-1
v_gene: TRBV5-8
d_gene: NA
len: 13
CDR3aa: CASSLILAHEQFF
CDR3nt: TGTGCCAGCAGCTTGATCCTAGCTCACGAGCAGTTCTTC

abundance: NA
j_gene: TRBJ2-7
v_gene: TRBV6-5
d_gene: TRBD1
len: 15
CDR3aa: CASSIMGQGGHEQYF
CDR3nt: TGTGCCAGCAGTATAATGGGACAGGGGGGCCACGAGCAGTACTTC

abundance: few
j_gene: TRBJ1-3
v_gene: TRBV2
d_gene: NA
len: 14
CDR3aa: CASRRLVSGNTIYF
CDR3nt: TGTGCCAGCAGGCGACTGGTATCTGGAAACACCATATATTTT

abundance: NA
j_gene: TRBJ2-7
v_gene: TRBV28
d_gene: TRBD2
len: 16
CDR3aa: CASSLHGLAGGPEQYF
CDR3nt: TGTGCCAGCAGTTTACATGGACTAGCGGGAGGTCCCGAGCAGTACTTC

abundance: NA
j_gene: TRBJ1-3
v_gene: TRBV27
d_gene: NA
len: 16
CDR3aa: CASSLDRQSSGNTIYF
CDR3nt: TGTGCCAGCAGTTTAGACAGACAGAGCTCTGGAAACACCATATATTTT

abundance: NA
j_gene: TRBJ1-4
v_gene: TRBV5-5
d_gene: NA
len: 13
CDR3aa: CASSTVGEEKLFF
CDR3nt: TGTGCCAGCAGCACGGTTGGGGAAGAAAAACTGTTTTTT

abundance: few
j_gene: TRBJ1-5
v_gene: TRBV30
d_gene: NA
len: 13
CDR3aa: CAWSPQNNQPQHF
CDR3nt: TGTGCCTGGAGTCCACAAAACAATCAGCCCCAGCATTTT

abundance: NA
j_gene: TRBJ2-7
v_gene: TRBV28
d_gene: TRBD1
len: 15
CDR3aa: CASSPTGTGPYEQYF
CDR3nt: TGTGCCAGCAGTCCAACCGGGACAGGCCCCTACGAGCAGTACTTC

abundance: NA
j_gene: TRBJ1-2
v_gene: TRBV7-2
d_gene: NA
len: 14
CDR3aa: CASSPGWGDYGYTF
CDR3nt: TGTGCCAGCAGCCCGGGGTGGGGGGACTATGGCTACACCTTC

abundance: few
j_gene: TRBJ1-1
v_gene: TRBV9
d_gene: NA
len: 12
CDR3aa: CASSVDGLEAFF
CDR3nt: TGTGCCAGCAGCGTAGATGGACTTGAAGCTTTCTTT

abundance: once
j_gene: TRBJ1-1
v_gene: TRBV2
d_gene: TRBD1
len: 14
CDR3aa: CASSEGTVYTEAFF
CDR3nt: TGTGCCAGCAGTGAGGGGACAGTATACACTGAAGCTTTCTTT

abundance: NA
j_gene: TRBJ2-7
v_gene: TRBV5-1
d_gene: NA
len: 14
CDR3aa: CASSLAGARDEQYF
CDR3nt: TGCGCCAGCAGCTTAGCAGGGGCGAGGGACGAGCAGTACTTC

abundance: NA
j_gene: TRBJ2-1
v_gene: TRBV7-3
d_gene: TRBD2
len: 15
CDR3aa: CASRAGTSAYNEQFF
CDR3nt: TGTGCCAGCAGGGCCGGGACTAGCGCCTACAATGAGCAGTTCTTC

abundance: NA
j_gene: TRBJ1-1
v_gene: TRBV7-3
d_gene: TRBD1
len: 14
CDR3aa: CASSLEGANTEAFF
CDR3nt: TGTGCCAGCAGCCTCGAGGGGGCGAACACTGAAGCTTTCTTT

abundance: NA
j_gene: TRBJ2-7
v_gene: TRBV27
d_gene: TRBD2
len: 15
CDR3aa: CASSLWATSTYEQYF
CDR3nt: TGTGCCAGCAGTTTATGGGCGACTAGCACCTACGAGCAGTACTTC

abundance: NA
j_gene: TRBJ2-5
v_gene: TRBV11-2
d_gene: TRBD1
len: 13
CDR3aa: CASRGRQGETQYF
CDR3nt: TGTGCCAGCAGAGGTCGACAGGGGGAGACCCAGTACTTC

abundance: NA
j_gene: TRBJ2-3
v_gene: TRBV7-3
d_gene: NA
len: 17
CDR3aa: CASSPRSGARGTDTQYF
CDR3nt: TGTGCCAGCAGCCCTAGGTCGGGGGCTCGGGGCACAGATACGCAGTATTTT

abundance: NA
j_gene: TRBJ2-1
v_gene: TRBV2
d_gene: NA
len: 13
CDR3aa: CASSDTGAVEQFF
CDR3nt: TGTGCCAGCAGTGATACGGGGGCGGTTGAGCAGTTCTTC

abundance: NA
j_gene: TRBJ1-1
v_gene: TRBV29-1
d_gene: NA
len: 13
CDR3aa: CSVETVMNTEAFF
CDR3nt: TGCAGCGTTGAAACAGTCATGAACACTGAAGCTTTCTTT

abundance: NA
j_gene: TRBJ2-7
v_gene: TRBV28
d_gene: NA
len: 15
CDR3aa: CASSPTQGFSYEQYF
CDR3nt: TGTGCCAGCAGTCCTACACAGGGATTCTCCTACGAGCAGTACTTC

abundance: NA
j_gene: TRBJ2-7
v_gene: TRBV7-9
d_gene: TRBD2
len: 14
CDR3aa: CASSLTSGRSQQYF
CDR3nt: TGTGCCAGCAGCTTGACTAGCGGCCGTTCCCAGCAGTACTTC

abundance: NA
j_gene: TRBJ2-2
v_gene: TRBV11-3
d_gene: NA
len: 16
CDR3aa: CASSRGVGVGTGELFF
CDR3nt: TGTGCCAGCAGCCGGGGAGTAGGGGTGGGCACCGGGGAGCTGTTTTTT

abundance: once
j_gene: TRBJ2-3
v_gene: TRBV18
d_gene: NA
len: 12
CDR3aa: CASSPPTDTQYF
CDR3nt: TGTGCCAGCTCACCACCGACAGATACGCAGTATTTT

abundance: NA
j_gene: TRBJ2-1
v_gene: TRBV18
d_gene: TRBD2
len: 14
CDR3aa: CATLEAGEGNEQFF
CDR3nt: TGTGCCACCTTGGAAGCGGGGGAGGGCAATGAGCAGTTCTTC

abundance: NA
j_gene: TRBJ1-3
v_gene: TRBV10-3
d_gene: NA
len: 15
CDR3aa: CAISSDPNSGNTIYF
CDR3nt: TGTGCCATCAGTTCAGACCCAAACTCTGGAAACACCATATATTTT

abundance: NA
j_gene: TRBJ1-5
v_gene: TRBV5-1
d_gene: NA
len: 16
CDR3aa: CASSLEAGASNQPQHF
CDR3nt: TGCGCCAGCAGCTTGGAGGCAGGGGCTAGCAATCAGCCCCAGCATTTT

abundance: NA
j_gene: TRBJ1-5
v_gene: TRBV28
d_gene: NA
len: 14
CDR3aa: CASTPQVRYQPQHF
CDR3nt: TGTGCCAGCACCCCTCAGGTTCGCTATCAGCCCCAGCATTTT

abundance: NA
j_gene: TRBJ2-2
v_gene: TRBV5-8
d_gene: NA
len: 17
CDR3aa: CASSLKGDSANTGELFF
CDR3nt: TGTGCCAGCAGCTTGAAGGGCGACAGCGCGAACACCGGGGAGCTGTTTTTT

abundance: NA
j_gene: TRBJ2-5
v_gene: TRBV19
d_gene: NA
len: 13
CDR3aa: CASAYGHGETQYF
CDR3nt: TGTGCCAGTGCTTACGGACATGGAGAGACCCAGTACTTC

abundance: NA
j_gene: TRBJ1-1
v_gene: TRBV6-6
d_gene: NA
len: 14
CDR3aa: CASSLHGRDTEAFF
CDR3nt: TGTGCCAGCAGCCTCCACGGCAGGGACACTGAAGCTTTCTTT

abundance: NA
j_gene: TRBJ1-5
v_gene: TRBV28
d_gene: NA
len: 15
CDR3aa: CASSRHEQGNQPQHF
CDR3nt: TGTGCCAGCAGTCGCCATGAACAGGGCAATCAGCCCCAGCATTTT

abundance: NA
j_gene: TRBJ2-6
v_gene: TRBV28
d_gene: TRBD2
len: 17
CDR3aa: CASSLSAGVSGANVLTF
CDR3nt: TGTGCCAGCAGTTTATCAGCGGGAGTCTCTGGGGCCAACGTCCTGACTTTC

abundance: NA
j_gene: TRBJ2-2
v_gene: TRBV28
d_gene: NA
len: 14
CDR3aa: CASSSAQQPGELFF
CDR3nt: TGTGCCAGCAGTTCGGCCCAACAGCCCGGGGAGCTGTTTTTT

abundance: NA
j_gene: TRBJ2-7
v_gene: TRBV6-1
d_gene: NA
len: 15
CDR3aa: CASNPTGFSSYEQYF
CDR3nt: TGTGCCAGCAATCCAACAGGGTTTTCGTCCTACGAGCAGTACTTC

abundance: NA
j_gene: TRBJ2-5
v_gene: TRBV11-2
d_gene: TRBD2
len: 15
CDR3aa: CASSAPSGMRETQYF
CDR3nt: TGTGCCAGCAGCGCCCCTAGCGGGATGAGGGAGACCCAGTACTTC

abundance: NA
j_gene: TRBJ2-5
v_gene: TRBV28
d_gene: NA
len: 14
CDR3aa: CASSFPGRLVGQYF
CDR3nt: TGTGCCAGCAGTTTCCCAGGCAGGCTCGTGGGCCAGTACTTC

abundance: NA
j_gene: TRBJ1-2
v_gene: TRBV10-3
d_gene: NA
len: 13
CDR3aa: CAISREANYGYTF
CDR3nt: TGTGCCATCTCCAGGGAAGCTAACTATGGCTACACCTTC

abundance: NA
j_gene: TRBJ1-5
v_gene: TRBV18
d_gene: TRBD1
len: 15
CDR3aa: CASSPQGQVQKPQHF
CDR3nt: TGTGCCAGCTCACCCCAAGGACAGGTCCAAAAGCCCCAGCATTTT

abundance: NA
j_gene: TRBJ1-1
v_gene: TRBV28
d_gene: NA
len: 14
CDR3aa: CASSLVGRNTEAFF
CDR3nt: TGTGCCAGCAGTTTGGTCGGGAGGAACACTGAAGCTTTCTTT

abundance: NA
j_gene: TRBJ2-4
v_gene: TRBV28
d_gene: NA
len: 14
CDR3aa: CASKEDSAKNIQYF
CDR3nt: TGTGCCAGCAAGGAAGACAGCGCCAAAAACATTCAGTACTTC

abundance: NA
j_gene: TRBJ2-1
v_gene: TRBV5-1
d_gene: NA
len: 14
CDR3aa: CASSLQGSYNEQFF
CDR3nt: TGCGCCAGCAGCTTACAGGGATCCTACAATGAGCAGTTCTTC

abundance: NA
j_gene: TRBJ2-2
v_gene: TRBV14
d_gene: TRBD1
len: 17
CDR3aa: CASSPMSQGVYTGELFF
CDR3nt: TGTGCCAGCAGCCCTATGTCACAGGGGGTGTACACCGGGGAGCTGTTTTTT

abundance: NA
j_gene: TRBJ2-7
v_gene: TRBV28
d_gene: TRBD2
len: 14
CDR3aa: CASSLGLARSRQYF
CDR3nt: TGTGCCAGCAGTCTCGGACTAGCGCGTAGCCGGCAGTACTTC

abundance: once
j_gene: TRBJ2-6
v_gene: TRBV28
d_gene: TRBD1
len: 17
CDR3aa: CASSPGTGDPGANVLTF
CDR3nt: TGTGCCAGCAGCCCCGGGACAGGTGACCCTGGGGCCAACGTCCTGACTTTC

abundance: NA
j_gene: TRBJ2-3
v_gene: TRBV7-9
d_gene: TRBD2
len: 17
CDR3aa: CASNSKANSGTADTQYF
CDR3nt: TGTGCCAGCAATTCCAAAGCTAATAGCGGGACTGCAGATACGCAGTATTTT

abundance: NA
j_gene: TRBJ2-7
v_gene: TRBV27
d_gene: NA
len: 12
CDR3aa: CASSLPSRRIFF
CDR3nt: TGTGCCAGCAGTCTACCATCGCGGAGGATATTCTTC